This T cell receptor (beta chain) stems from a study of regulatory T cells in long-lasting Graves disease. Points from the study as a whole: Those with persistent Graves' had less TCR diversity than newly diagnosed patients.

There are many counts of this clonotype. The antigen is unknown. Trimming took 9 bases from V and 8 from J, leaving 14 bases between them. In germline, CDR1 is ENHRY, CDR2 SYGVKD. The CDR3 contains 12 residues. The authors built TCR beta libraries using iRepertoire HTBI primers and Arm-PCR of CDR3 regions. Per the study methods: Detected in the samples were 62 TRBV and over 11 TRBJ segments. TCRdb analysed the multiplex PCR reads with MiXCR anew, one entry per CDR3 protein. Clone size and V and J calls follow TCRdb, not the original study. The repertoire holds 200,000 to 250,000 distinct CDR3 sequences, with 20% to 25% as singletons. Stated time point: newly diagnosed GD, antithyroid drugs for less than 3 months. Isolated PBMC RNA provided the starting material for the TCR library.

V is TRBV10-3 and J is TRBJ2-1; D perhaps matches TRBD2 (6 bases). The sequencing used peripheral blood mononuclear cells (PBMCs), collected at new diagnosis, from a patient treated with antithyroid drugs. The TCR sequence derives from a female donor with Graves disease. Here the CDR3 reads CAMAGGFDEQFF. The DNA for the CDR3 is TGTGCCATGGCAGGAGGGTTCGATGAGCAGTTCTTC.